This T cell receptor beta chain was identified during a study of cytomegalovirus exposure and HLA in healthy donors. Study information: In a previous analysis, around 120 million unique TCR beta sequences were found from approximately 180 million T cells. Broader study findings: In an earlier analysis, productive rearrangement rates for most beta V segments clustered near 87% or 30%. In vitro testing confirmed a few CMV-associated chains as specific for CMV antigens.

Concerning this clone itself: Its antigen is as yet unknown.

In the PCR, 60 Vbeta and 13 Jbeta primers were used. Using immunoSEQ multiplex PCR, the repertoire was profiled, and TCRdb retains in-frame clones only, with some absent. The sample has some 200,000 clones, about an eighth seen once. Germline V CDR1 and CDR2: SGHTA, FQGNSA. There are 16 residues in the CDR3. Trimming at V came to 4 bases and at J to 0 bases, leaving 6 bases not matched to a gene. The sample taken for sequencing was PBMCs. V usage is TRBV7-2 and J usage is TRBJ1-3; 7 nucleotides align to TRBD1. This TCR was recovered from a man aged 45-65 years in good health and CMV-seropositive. In DNA form, the CDR3 reads TGTGCCAGCAGCTACGACAGGGCGCTCTCTGGAAACACCATATATTTT. Protein sequence: CASSYDRALSGNTIYF.